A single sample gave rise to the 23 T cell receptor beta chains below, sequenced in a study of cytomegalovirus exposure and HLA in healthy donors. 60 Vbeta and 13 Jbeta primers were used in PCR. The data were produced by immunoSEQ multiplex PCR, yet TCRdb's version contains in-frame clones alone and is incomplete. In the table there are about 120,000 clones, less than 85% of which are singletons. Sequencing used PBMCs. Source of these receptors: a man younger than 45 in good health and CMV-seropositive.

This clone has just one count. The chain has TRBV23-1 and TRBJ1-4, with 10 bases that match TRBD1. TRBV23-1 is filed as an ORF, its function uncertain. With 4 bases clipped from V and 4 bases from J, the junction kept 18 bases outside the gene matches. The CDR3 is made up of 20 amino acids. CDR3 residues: CASSRPTGGESTQNNEKLFF. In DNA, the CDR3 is TGCGCCAGCAGTCGTCCGACAGGGGGCGAATCTACGCAAAATAATGAAAAACTGTTTTTT.

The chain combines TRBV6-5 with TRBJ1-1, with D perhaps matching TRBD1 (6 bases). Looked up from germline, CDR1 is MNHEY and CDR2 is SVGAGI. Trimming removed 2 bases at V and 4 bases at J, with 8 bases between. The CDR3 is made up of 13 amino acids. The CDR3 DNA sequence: TGTGCCAGCAGTTACGACAGGAGCACTGAAGCTTTCTTT. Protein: CASSYDRSTEAFF.

The CDR3 DNA follows: TGTGCCAGCAGCCCTTACAGGGATTCTAGCACAGATACGCAGTATTTT. Its translation: CASSPYRDSSTDTQYF. This chain links TRBV2 with TRBJ2-3, with D possibly matching TRBD1 (6 bases). In germline, CDR1 is SNHLY, CDR2 FYNNEI. The V end was cut by 6 bases, the J end by 0 bases, with 16 bases between. This CDR3 has 16 residues.

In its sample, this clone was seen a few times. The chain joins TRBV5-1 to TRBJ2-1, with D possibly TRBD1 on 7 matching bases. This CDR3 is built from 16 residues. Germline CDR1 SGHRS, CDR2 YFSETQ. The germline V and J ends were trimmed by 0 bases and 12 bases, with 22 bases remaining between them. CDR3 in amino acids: CASSLGQGIRGAWQFF. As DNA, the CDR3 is TGCGCCAGCAGCTTGGGACAGGGTATTAGGGGGGCCTGGCAGTTCTTC.

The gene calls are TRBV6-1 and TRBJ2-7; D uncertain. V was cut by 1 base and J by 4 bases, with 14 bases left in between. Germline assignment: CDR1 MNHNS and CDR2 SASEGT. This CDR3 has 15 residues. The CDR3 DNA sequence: TGTGCCAGCAGTGAAGGCGGTAGTACCGTATACGAGCAGTACTTC. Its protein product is CASSEGGSTVYEQYF.

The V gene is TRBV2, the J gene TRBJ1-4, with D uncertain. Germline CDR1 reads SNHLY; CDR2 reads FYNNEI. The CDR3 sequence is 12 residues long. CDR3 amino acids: CAEGGPNEKLFF. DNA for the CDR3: TGTGCAGAAGGAGGCCCTAATGAAAAACTGTTTTTT.

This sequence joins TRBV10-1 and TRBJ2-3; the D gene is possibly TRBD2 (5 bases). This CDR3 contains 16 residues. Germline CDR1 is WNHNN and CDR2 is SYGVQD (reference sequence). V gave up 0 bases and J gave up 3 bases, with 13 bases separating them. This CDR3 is CASSESAWEKTDTQYF. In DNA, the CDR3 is TGCGCCAGCAGTGAGTCGGCCTGGGAGAAGACAGATACGCAGTATTTT.

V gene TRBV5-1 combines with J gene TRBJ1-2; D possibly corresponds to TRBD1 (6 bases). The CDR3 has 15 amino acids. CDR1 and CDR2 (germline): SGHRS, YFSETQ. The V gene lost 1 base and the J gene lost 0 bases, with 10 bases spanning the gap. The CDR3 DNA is TGCGCCAGCAGCTTGCAGGGGCAAGCTAACTATGGCTACACCTTC. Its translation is CASSLQGQANYGYTF.

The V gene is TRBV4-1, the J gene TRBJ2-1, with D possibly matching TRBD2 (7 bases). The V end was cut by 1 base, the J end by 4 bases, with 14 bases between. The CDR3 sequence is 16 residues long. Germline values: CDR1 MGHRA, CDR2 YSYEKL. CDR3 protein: CASSQGGGHGYNEQFF. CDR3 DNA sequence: TGCGCCAGCAGCCAAGGGGGGGGACACGGGTACAATGAGCAGTTCTTC.

CDR3 coding DNA: TGTGCCAGCAGTTTATGGGGACAGGGAATTGCCGGGGAGCTGTTTTTT. Translated: CASSLWGQGIAGELFF. The chain employs TRBV27 and TRBJ2-2; 9 bases line up with TRBD1. Losses at the gene ends were 1 base for V and 6 bases for J; bases not matched to a gene: 6. This CDR3 is 16 amino acids long. Per the germline V gene, CDR1 is MNHEY and CDR2 is SMNVEV (reference sequence).

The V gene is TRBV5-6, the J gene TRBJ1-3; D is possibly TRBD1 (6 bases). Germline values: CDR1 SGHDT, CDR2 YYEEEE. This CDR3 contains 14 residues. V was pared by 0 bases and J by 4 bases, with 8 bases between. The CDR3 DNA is TGTGCCAGCAGCTTGGTAACAGGGGGAAACACCATATATTTT. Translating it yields CASSLVTGGNTIYF.

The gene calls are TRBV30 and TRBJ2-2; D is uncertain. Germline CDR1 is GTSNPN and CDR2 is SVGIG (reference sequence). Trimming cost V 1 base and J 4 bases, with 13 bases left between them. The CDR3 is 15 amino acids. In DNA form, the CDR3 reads TGTGCCTGGAGTGCCACTGGCGGAATCACCGGGGAGCTGTTTTTT. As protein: CAWSATGGITGELFF.

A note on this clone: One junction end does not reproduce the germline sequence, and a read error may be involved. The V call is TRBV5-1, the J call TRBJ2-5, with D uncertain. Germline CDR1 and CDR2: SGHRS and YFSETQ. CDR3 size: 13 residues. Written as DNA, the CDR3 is TGCGCCAGCAGCCCGGGTCAGCAAGGGACCCAGTACTTC. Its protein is CASSPGQQGTQYF.

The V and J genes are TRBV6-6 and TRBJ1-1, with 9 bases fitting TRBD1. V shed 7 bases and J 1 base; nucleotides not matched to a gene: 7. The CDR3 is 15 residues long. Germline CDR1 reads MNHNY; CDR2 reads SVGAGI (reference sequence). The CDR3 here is CASTKQGAENTEAFF. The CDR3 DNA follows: TGTGCCAGCACCAAACAGGGGGCGGAGAACACTGAAGCTTTCTTT.

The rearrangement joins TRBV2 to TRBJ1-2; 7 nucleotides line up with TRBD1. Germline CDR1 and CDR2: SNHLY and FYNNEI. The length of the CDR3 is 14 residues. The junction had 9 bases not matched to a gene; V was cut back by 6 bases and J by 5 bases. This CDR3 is CASRAGQGVYGYTF. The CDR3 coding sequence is TGTGCCAGCAGAGCGGGCCAGGGGGTTTATGGCTACACCTTC.

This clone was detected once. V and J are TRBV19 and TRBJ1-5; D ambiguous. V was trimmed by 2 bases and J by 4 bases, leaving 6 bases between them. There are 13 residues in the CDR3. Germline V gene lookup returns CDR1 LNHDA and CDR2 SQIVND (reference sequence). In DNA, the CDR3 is TGTGCCAGTAGTATACCCCAAAATCAGCCCCAGCATTTT. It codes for CASSIPQNQPQHF.

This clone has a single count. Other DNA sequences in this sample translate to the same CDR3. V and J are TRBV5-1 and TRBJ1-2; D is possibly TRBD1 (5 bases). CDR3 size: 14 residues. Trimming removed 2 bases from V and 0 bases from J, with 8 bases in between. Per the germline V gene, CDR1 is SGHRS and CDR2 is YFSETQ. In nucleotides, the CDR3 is TGCGCCAGCAGCTTAGGGGTCACTAACTATGGCTACACCTTC. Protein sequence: CASSLGVTNYGYTF.

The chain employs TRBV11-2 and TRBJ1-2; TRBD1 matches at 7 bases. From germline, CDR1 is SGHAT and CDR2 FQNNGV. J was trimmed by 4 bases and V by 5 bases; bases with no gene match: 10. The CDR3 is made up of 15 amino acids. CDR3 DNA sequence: TGTGCCAGCAGCCGGCCTGGGAACAGGGGCTATGGCTACACCTTC. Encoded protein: CASSRPGNRGYGYTF.

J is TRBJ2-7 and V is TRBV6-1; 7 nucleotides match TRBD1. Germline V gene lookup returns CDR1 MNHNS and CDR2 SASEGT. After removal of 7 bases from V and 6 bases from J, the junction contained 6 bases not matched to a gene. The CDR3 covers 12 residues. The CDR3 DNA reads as TGTGCCAGCATCAGGGGGTTGTTCGAGCAGTACTTC. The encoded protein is CASIRGLFEQYF.

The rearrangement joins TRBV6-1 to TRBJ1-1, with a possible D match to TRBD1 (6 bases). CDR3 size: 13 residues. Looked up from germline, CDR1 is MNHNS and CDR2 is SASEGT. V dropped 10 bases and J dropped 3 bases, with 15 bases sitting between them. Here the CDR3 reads CATLQGTDTEAFF. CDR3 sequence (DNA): TGTGCCACTCTACAGGGAACAGACACTGAAGCTTTCTTT.

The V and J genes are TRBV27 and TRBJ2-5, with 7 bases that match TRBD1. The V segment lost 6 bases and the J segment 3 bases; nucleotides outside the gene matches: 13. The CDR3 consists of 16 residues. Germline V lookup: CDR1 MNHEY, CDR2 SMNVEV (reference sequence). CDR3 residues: CASRQGSVKREETQYF. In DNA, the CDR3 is TGTGCCAGCAGACAGGGGTCCGTGAAGAGGGAAGAGACCCAGTACTTC.

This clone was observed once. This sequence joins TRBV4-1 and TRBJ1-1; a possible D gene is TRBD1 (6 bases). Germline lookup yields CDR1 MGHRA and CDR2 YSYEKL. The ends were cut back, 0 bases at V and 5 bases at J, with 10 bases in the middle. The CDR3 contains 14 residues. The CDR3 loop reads CASSQDTGLTEAFF. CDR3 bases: TGCGCCAGCAGCCAAGATACAGGGTTGACTGAAGCTTTCTTT.

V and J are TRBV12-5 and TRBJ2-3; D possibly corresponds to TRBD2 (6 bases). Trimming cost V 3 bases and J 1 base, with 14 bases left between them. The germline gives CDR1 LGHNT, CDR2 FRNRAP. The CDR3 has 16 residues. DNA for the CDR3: TGTGCTAGTGGTTTATTCCGGGGGATGGGCACAGATACGCAGTATTTT. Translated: CASGLFRGMGTDTQYF.